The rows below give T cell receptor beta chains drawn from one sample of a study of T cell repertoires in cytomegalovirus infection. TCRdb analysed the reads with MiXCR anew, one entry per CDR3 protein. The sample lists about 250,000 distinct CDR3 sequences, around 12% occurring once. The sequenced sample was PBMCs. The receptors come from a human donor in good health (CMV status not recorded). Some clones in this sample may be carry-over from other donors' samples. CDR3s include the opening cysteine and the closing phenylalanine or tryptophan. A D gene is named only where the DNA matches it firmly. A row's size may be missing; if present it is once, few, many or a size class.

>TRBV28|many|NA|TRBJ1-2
CASTSGASYGYTF
TGTGCCAGCACTTCCGGGGCCAGCTATGGCTACACCTTC
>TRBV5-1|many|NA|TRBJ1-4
CASSLVDGTVNEKLFF
TGCGCCAGCAGCTTGGTTGACGGGACGGTTAATGAAAAACTGTTTTTT
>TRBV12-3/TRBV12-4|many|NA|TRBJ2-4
CASSLVSDREGNIQYF
TGTGCCAGCAGTTTAGTTTCCGACAGGGAGGGAAACATTCAGTACTTC
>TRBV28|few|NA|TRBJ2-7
CASIPWNTGSYEQYF
TGTGCCAGCATCCCCTGGAATACAGGGTCCTACGAGCAGTACTTC
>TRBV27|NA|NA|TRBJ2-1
CASSLNGFSYNEQFF
TGTGCCAGCAGTCTCAACGGGTTCTCCTACAATGAGCAGTTCTTC
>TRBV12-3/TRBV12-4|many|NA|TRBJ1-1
CASGTGTEAFF
TGTGCCAGCGGAACGGGTACTGAAGCTTTCTTT
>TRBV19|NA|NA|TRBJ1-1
CASSITAGGETEAFF
TGTGCCAGTAGTATAACCGCGGGGGGGGAGACTGAAGCTTTCTTT
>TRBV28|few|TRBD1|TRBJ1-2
CASREQGYDGYTF
TGTGCCAGCAGGGAACAGGGGTATGACGGCTACACCTTC
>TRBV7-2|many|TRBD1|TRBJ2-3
CASSLDRGRTDTQYF
TGTGCCAGCAGCTTAGACAGGGGGCGCACAGATACGCAGTATTTT
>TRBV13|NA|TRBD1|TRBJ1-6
CASSPTGLASPLHF
TGTGCCAGCAGCCCGACAGGGCTCGCTTCACCCCTCCACTTT
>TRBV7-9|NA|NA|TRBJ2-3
CASSLQGLRGDTQYF
TGTGCCAGCAGCTTACAGGGCCTCCGAGGGGATACGCAGTATTTT
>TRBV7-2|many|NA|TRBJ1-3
CASSLNGGSGNTIYF
TGTGCCAGCAGCTTAAATGGCGGCTCTGGAAACACCATATATTTT
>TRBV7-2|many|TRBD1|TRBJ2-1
CASSSDAGQVHNEQFF
TGTGCCAGCAGCTCCGATGCGGGACAGGTTCACAATGAGCAGTTCTTC
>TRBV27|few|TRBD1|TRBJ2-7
CASSFLGQDEQYF
TGTGCCAGCAGTTTCCTCGGACAGGACGAGCAGTACTTC
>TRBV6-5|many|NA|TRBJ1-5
CASSPLFDGGLNQPQHF
TGTGCCAGCAGTCCCCTTTTCGATGGGGGGCTCAATCAGCCCCAGCATTTT
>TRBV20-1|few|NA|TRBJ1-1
CSAREVDGPQKAFF
TGCAGTGCTAGAGAGGTGGATGGGCCACAGAAGGCTTTCTTT
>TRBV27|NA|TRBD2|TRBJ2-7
CASSSTAGLPSSEQYF
TGTGCCAGCAGTTCCACCGCGGGACTACCCTCTAGCGAGCAGTACTTC
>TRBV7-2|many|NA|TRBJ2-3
CASSSYTGFMDTQYF
TGTGCCAGCAGCTCATATACAGGGTTCATGGATACGCAGTATTTT
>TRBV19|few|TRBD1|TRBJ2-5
CASSLTGDQETQYF
TGTGCCAGTAGTTTAACAGGGGACCAAGAGACCCAGTACTTC
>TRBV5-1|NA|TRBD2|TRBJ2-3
CASSLRLAGGPVTDTQYF
TGCGCCAGCAGCTTGAGGCTAGCGGGGGGGCCGGTCACAGATACGCAGTATTTT
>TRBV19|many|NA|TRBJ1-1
CASSTQLNTEAFF
TGTGCCAGTAGCACACAGCTGAACACTGAAGCTTTCTTT
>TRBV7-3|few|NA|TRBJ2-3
CASSLLVETNTQYF
TGTGCCAGCAGCTTACTGGTCGAGACGAATACGCAGTATTTT
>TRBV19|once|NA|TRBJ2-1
CASSIAVSSYNEQFF
TGTGCCAGTAGTATTGCGGTTAGCTCCTACAATGAGCAGTTCTTC
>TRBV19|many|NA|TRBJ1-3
CASMVTTGNTIYF
TGTGCCAGTATGGTGACGACGGGAAACACCATATATTTT
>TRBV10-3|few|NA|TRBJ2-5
CAISERGDQETQYF
TGTGCCATCAGTGAGCGCGGGGACCAAGAGACCCAGTACTTC